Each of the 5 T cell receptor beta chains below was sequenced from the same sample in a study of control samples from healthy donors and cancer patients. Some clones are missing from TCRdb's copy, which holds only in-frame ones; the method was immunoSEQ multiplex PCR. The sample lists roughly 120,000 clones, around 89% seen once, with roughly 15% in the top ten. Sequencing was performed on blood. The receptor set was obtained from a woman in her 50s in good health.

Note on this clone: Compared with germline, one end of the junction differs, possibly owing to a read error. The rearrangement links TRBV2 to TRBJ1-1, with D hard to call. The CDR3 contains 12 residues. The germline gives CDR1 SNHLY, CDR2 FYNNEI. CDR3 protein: CASRALGTGAFF. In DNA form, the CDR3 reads TGTGCCAGCCGGGCGCTGGGCACTGGAGCTTTCTTT.

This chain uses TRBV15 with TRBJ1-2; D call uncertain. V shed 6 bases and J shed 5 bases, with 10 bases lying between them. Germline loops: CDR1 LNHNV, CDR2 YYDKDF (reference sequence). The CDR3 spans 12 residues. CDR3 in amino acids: CATSQAWYGYTF. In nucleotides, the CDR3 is TGTGCCACCAGTCAAGCATGGTATGGCTACACCTTC.

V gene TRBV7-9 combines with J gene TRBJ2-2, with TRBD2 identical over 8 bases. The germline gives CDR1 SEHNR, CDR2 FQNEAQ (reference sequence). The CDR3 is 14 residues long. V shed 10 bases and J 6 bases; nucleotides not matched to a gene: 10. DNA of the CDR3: TGTGCCAACCGGTACCCGGGGGGGCCCGGGGAGCTGTTTTTT. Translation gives CANRYPGGPGELFF.

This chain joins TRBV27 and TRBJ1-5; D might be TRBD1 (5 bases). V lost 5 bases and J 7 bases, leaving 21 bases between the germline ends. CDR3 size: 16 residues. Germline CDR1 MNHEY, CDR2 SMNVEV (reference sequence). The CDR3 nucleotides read TGTGCCAGCAGTCCCATTGTTCCGGGGACTACGCAGCCCCAGCATTTT. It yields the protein CASSPIVPGTTQPQHF.

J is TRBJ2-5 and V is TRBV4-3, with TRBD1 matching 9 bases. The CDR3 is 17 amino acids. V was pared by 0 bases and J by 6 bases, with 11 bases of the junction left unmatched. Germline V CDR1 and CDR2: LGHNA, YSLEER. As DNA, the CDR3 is TGCGCCAGCAGCCAAGATTACAGCGGGACAGGGCAGAAGACCCAGTACTTC. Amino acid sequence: CASSQDYSGTGQKTQYF.